What follows are 9 T cell receptor beta chains derived from one specimen sequenced in a study of vaccination effects on CD4 cells after COVID-19. With the ViraFEST assay, the study expanded antigen-specific CD4+ T cells using viral peptide pools, then sequenced them. It was after around eleven days of culture that CD4+ T cells were isolated. Sequenced by immunoSEQ multiplex PCR; TCRdb stores in-frame clones only, minus some. The sample contains 50,000 to 65,000 clones, approximately 79% of which appear only once. These receptors have no known antigen. The specimen was CD4+ T cells from PBMCs cultured with HCoV-229E spike peptides, collected before COVID-19 vaccination. The receptors were gathered from a human donor who received a COVID-19 vaccine.

The V call is TRBV7-9, the J call TRBJ2-5, with TRBD2 matching 7 bases. Germline CDR1 is SEHNR and CDR2 is FQNEAQ (reference sequence). V lost 5 bases, J lost 5 bases, and 8 bases stayed unmatched. The CDR3 is 14 amino acids. The CDR3 region has the DNA TGTGCCAGCAGCCACCTCAGCGGGGAGGAGACCCAGTACTTC. This translates into CASSHLSGEETQYF.

This clone was observed a few times. This chain links TRBV5-1 with TRBJ1-2, with D unclear. This CDR3 comprises 16 residues. In germline, CDR1 is SGHRS, CDR2 YFSETQ. V was trimmed by 3 bases and J by 7 bases, leaving 22 bases between them. The DNA for the CDR3 is TGCGCCAGCAGCTACGACCCAACGGGGAGGGCGGGTGGCTACACCTTC. Amino acid sequence: CASSYDPTGRAGGYTF.

The chain is built from TRBV5-8 and TRBJ2-5; unclear D gene. CDR1 and CDR2 (germline): SGHTS, YDEGEE. CDR3 size: 12 residues. V was shortened by 2 bases and J by 4 bases, with 6 bases between the two germline ends. CDR3 region: CASSFDLETQYF. The DNA for the CDR3 is TGTGCCAGCAGCTTTGACCTAGAGACCCAGTACTTC.

The V gene is TRBV6-5, the J gene TRBJ1-1; 8 bases fit TRBD1. The ends lost 6 bases at V and 2 bases at J; junction bases unmatched: 2. The CDR3 runs to 13 residues. Germline CDR1 MNHEY, CDR2 SVGAGI. CDR3: CASRQGGNTEAFF. CDR3 DNA sequence: TGTGCCAGCAGACAGGGGGGTAACACTGAAGCTTTCTTT.

The rearrangement links TRBV9 to TRBJ2-2, with unresolved D. The germline V and J ends were trimmed by 0 bases and 3 bases, with 9 bases remaining between them. CDR1 is SGDLS and CDR2 is YYNGEE in the germline V gene. The CDR3 is 15 residues long. The CDR3 DNA reads TGTGCCAGCAGCGTAGAAGGGAAGCACACCGGGGAGCTGTTTTTT. Translation: CASSVEGKHTGELFF.

V and J are TRBV10-1 and TRBJ2-3, with 9 bases aligning to TRBD1. With 7 bases clipped from V and 5 bases from J, the junction kept 4 bases outside the gene matches. Germline assignment: CDR1 WNHNN and CDR2 SYGVQD (reference sequence). This CDR3 is 13 amino acids long. This chain's CDR3 is CASKGQGGDTQYF. CDR3 DNA sequence: TGCGCCAGCAAGGGACAGGGAGGAGATACGCAGTATTTT.

This clone was seen a handful of times. The chain recombines TRBV5-1 with TRBJ1-1; D possibly corresponds to TRBD1 (5 bases). Trimming left V 2 bases short and J 3 bases short, with 14 bases between. The CDR3 length is 15 residues. Germline V gene data show CDR1 as SGHRS and CDR2 as YFSETQ. The CDR3 loop reads CASSFFRGTDTEAFF. CDR3 sequence (DNA): TGCGCCAGCAGCTTCTTCCGAGGGACGGACACTGAAGCTTTCTTT.

The V call is TRBV18, the J call TRBJ2-1; 9 positions match TRBD1. V dropped 2 bases and J dropped 7; count of bases not matched to a gene: 6. Germline CDR1 and CDR2: KGHSH and LQKENI. The CDR3 is made up of 15 amino acids. The CDR3 region is CASSPEGQGGNEQFF. The CDR3 nucleotides read TGTGCCAGCTCACCAGAGGGACAGGGTGGAAATGAGCAGTTCTTC.

This clone was counted once. The V and J genes are TRBV5-6 and TRBJ2-5; no clear D. Germline values: CDR1 SGHDT, CDR2 YYEEEE. This CDR3 contains 15 residues. V lost 1 base and J 5 bases, leaving 15 bases between the germline ends. CDR3: CASSLSFGYSETQYF. The CDR3 bases are TGTGCCAGCAGCTTGTCGTTCGGGTATTCGGAGACCCAGTACTTC.